The 3 T cell receptor beta chains below all came from one sample that was sequenced in a study of T cell responses to AZD1222 COVID-19 vaccine. Sequenced by immunoSEQ multiplex PCR; TCRdb stores in-frame clones only, minus some. This sample has 99,000 or so clones, with 82% found just once. Sequences were derived from peripheral blood, sampled on day 0 of AZD1222 vaccination. All receptors come from an adult in good health.

This rearrangement joins TRBV7-2 to TRBJ2-5; TRBD2 aligns across 7 bases. The length of the CDR3 is 15 residues. In germline, CDR1 is SGHTA, CDR2 FQGNSA. J lost 0 bases, V lost 0 bases, and 1 base had no gene match. The CDR3 DNA is TGTGCCAGCAGCTTAGCTAGCGGGTACCAAGAGACCCAGTACTTC. Translation: CASSLASGYQETQYF.

The chain couples TRBV6-5 to TRBJ2-1, with no clear D. Germline V gene sequence: CDR1 MNHEY, CDR2 SVGAGI. CDR3 length: 10 residues. The V and J ends lost 5 bases and 8 bases respectively, with 4 bases between them. For the CDR3, the DNA is TGTGCCAGCAGTAGAGATGAGCAGTTCTTC. Translated, it gives CASSRDEQFF.

The genes are TRBV13 and TRBJ1-5, with a tentative D call TRBD1 (5 bases). The CDR3 totals 17 residues. Germline-derived CDR1 and CDR2 are PRHDT and FYEKMQ (reference sequence). Trimming stripped 6 bases from V and 3 bases from J, with 21 bases between. CDR3 sequence (DNA): TGTGCCAGCAGTCAGACAGAGGGCGCGGTTTACAATCAGCCCCAGCATTTT. It translates to CASSQTEGAVYNQPQHF.